This T cell receptor beta chain was recovered during a study of cytomegalovirus exposure and HLA in healthy donors. In the case of this clone: Its antigen is not identified.

60 Vbeta and 13 Jbeta primers were used in PCR. Method: immunoSEQ multiplex PCR; TCRdb's copy keeps in-frame clones and lacks some. This sample has 210,000 or so clones, with 75% to 85% found just once. Looked up from germline, CDR1 is SGHRS and CDR2 is YFSETQ. This CDR3 is 16 amino acids long. The V and J ends lost 0 bases and 2 bases, in that order; junction bases with no gene match: 7. Study-wide points: Because they were indistinguishable, some V segments, including TRBV6-2 and TRBV6-3, were excluded.

The V gene is TRBV5-1, the J gene TRBJ2-7; TRBD2 aligns across 8 bases. The sequence came from a girl aged 10-17 years in good health and CMV-seronegative. Sequenced sample: PBMCs. The CDR3 nucleotides are TGCGCCAGCAGCTTGGTTAGCGGGACCATTACCTACGAGCAGTACTTC. Translation: CASSLVSGTITYEQYF.